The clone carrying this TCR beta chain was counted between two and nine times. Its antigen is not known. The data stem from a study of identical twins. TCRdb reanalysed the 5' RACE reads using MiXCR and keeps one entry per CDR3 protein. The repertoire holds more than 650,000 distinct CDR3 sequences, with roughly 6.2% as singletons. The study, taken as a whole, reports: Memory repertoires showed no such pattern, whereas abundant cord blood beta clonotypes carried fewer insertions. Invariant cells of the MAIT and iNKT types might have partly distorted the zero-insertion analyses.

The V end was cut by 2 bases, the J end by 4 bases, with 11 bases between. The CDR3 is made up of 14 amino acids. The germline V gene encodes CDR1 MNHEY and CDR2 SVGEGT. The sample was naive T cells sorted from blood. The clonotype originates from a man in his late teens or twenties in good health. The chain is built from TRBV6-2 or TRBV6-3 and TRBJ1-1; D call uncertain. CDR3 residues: CASSYVSTITEAFF. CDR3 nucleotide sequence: TGTGCCAGCAGTTACGTCAGTACGATCACTGAAGCTTTCTTT.